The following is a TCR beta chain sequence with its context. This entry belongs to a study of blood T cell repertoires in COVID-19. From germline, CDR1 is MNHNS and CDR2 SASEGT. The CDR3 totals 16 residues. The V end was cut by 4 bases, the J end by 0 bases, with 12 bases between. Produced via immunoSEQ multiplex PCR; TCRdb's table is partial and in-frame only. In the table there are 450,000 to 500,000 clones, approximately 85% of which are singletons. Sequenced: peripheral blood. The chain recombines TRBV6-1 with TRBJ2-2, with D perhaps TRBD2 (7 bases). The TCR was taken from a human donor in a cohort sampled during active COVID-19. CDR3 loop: CASSAKGGANTGELFF. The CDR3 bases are TGTGCCAGCAGTGCCAAAGGGGGGGCGAACACCGGGGAGCTGTTTTTT.